Listed here is a single TCR beta chain. Its antigen has not been determined. Within one base of it there is no much larger clone, and no base qualities were kept. Genomic DNA was extracted from sorted cells for sequencing of the TCRbeta CDR3 region. TCRbeta CDR3 regions were sequenced using the immunoSEQ Assay. TCRdb retrieved this table from immuneACCESS and kept in-frame rearrangements only. Not all clones are present; in checked studies, unresolved V genes account for under half, and no reason is known for the remainder. Across this sample there are 85,000 to 100,000 clones, with about 90% seen only once. The top ten constitute approximately 0.8% of the sample. Patients with autoimmune disease history or receiving systemic immunosuppression were excluded from the trial. Peripheral blood for TCR sequencing was drawn from every dose cohort at baseline, at cycle 4 day 1 and at cycle 7 day 1. The samples were drawn from a first-in-human, open-label, multicenter phase I dose-escalation trial of ivuxolimab. Adults with locally advanced or metastatic melanoma, renal cell carcinoma, hepatocellular carcinoma or head and neck squamous cell carcinoma were enrolled in the trial. Before TCR sequencing, CD4+ T cells and CD8+ T cells were sorted from peripheral blood as separate populations.

A distance of 14 bases separates the germline ends of V and J, which lose 6 bases and 5 bases respectively. CDR1 is given as MNHEY and CDR2 as SVGAGI, both from the germline V gene. There are 15 amino acids in the CDR3, from cysteine to phenylalanine inclusive. The kept DNA is CDR3 alone, 45 bases in frame from the first base. This sample is drawn from a study of OX40 agonist ivuxolimab in advanced cancers. Notes on the research overall: Ivuxolimab, which targeted the costimulatory receptor OX40 (CD134), was an agonistic, fully human IgG2 monoclonal antibody. Partial responses occurred in three dose-escalation patients, of whom one had hepatocellular carcinoma and two had cutaneous melanoma. Prior anti-PD-1, anti-PD-L1 or anti-CTLA-4 therapy was permitted, and 35% to 40% of dose-escalation patients had received checkpoint inhibitors. Intravenous ivuxolimab was administered to patients every 2 weeks at six dose levels: 0.01, 0.1, 0.3, 1.5, 3 and 10 mg/kg. The paper reports the monotherapy dose-escalation portion (N of about 52 patients) of the phase I ivuxolimab trial. A male proportion of 75% to 85% and a mean age of around 60 years, ranging from about 20 to 80, were recorded for the dose-escalation cohort. Of the roughly 50 dose-escalation patients, hepatocellular carcinoma was present in about 20, melanoma in roughly 15, renal cell carcinoma in 9 and head and neck cancer in 9. Peripheral TCRbeta sequencing was intended to test whether TCR sequence diversity was altered and clonal T-cell expansion was caused by ivuxolimab. Study-wide findings and limitations: Low levels of normalized T-cell clonal expansion were also seen in some nonresponding patients. In partial responders in the 0.1-3.0 mg/kg groups, normalized peripheral clonal expansion was found to be among the lowest, especially among CD8+ T cells. At doses from 0.1 to 3.0 mg/kg, clonal expansion was seen in both CD4+ and CD8+ blood T cells between baseline and week 6. After ivuxolimab, more expanded clones were found on average in CD8+ T cells than in CD4+ T cells. Antigen specificity was not determined for the clonally expanded peripheral T cells.

Sample: CD4+ or CD8+ T cells sorted from blood, taken in a trial of the OX40 agonist ivuxolimab. This sequence uses TRBV6-5 and TRBJ1-6; the D gene cannot be resolved reliably. This TCR was sampled from an adult with an advanced solid tumor such as melanoma, head and neck, liver or kidney cancer. CDR3 protein: CASSPRPPNNSPLHF. The DNA sequence follows: TGTGCCAGCAGCCCCAGACCCCCAAATAATTCACCCCTCCACTTT.